This T cell receptor (beta chain) derives from a study of siplizumab effects on memory and regulatory T cells. Clones were sequenced by immunoSEQ multiplex PCR, and TCRdb holds only the in-frame ones, with some missing. Among approximately 84,000 clones listed, roughly 94% were seen once. The study, taken as a whole, reports: In the presence of siplizumab, alloreactive sequences traceable to unstimulated CD4+ memory cells were significantly reduced.

Remarks on this clone: Its antigen is not known.

The sequence derives from a human donor in good health. The sequencing input was CD8+ T cells sorted from blood.

The CDR3 loop is CASSFRDTLYGYTF. For the CDR3, the DNA is TGTGCCAGCAGCTTCCGGGACACTCTCTATGGCTACACCTTC. The chain employs TRBV7-9 and TRBJ1-2; TRBD1 is a possible D gene (6 bases). The CDR3 covers 14 residues. Looked up from germline, CDR1 is SEHNR and CDR2 is FQNEAQ (reference sequence). Deletions cut 3 bases from V and 4 bases from J, with 12 bases between.